This T cell receptor (beta chain) was sequenced in a study of blood T cells in healthy people across ages. Overall study results and limits: CMV status of donors was unknown, possibly confounding expanded clonotype changes.

For the second PCR, which ran for roughly 7 to 11 cycles, a sample-barcoded 5' primer and a J-beta primer mix were used. TCRdb reprocessed the 5' RACE reads via MiXCR and lists one record per CDR3 protein. The sample carries about 1.1 million distinct CDR3 sequences, approximately 38% recorded once. The CDR3 is 16 amino acids. V gave up 2 bases and J gave up 8 bases, with 16 bases separating them. Per the germline V gene, CDR1 is MGHRA and CDR2 is YSYEKL. As for this clonotype: Its antigen remains unidentified.

The V gene is TRBV4-1, the J gene TRBJ2-6, with a tentative D call TRBD1 (6 bases). Sequenced input: blood. The clonotype comes from a man in his late teens or twenties in good health. The CDR3, as DNA: TGCGCCAGCAGCCAAAGGGGGACATCGGGGACCAACGTCCTGACTTTC. It specifies CASSQRGTSGTNVLTF.